The 26 T cell receptor beta chains given below trace back to one sample, sequenced in a study of identical twins. MiXCR, applied by TCRdb to the 5' RACE reads, yields one record per CDR3 protein. This table has some 240,000 distinct CDR3 sequences, approximately 8.3% appearing once. This sample also appeared in a second study, on yellow fever vaccine responses in identical twins.

The sample consisted of CD8+ T cells sorted from blood. All receptors derive from a woman between 18 and 29 years old in good health.

This clonotype appeared a few times. This sequence joins TRBV7-9 and TRBJ2-3; D is uncertain. CDR3 length equals 16 residues. V was shortened by 5 bases and J by 1 base, with 16 bases between the two germline ends. Germline values: CDR1 SEHNR, CDR2 FQNEAQ (reference sequence). This CDR3 is CASSSNPSGGTDTQYF. In DNA, the CDR3 is TGTGCCAGCAGCAGCAATCCTAGTGGAGGCACAGATACGCAGTATTTT.

This clonotype was counted only a few times. The rearrangement joins TRBV28 to TRBJ1-1, with TRBD1 identical over 7 bases. The CDR3 loop spans 13 amino acids. Losses at the gene ends were 6 bases for V and 7 bases for J; bases not matched to a gene: 8. Germline V gene sequence: CDR1 MDHEN, CDR2 SYDVKM. CDR3 nucleotides: TGTGCCAGCAGCCCAGGGGGAGTAATTGAAGCTTTCTTT. It is translated as CASSPGGVIEAFF.

Many counts were recorded for this clonotype. This chain links TRBV6-2 or TRBV6-3 with TRBJ2-7; D is ambiguous. Trimming took off 2 bases at V and 0 bases at J, with 11 bases between the two ends. Germline CDR1 MNHEY, CDR2 SVGEGT. CDR3 size: 15 residues. The CDR3 DNA reads TGTGCCAGCAGTTACCGGGCGGCCCGCTCCTACGAGCAGTACTTC. Amino acid sequence: CASSYRAARSYEQYF.

This clonotype was seen ten or more times. The rearrangement joins TRBV6-2 or TRBV6-3 to TRBJ2-3; 7 bases are a match to TRBD2. Per germline, CDR1 MNHEY and CDR2 SVGEGT. With V trimmed by 4 bases and J by 4 bases, 8 bases remained unmatched. The CDR3 covers 15 residues. Here the CDR3 DNA reads TGTGCCAGCAGTTTCCGGACTAGTCTGGCAGATACGCAGTATTTT. It codes for CASSFRTSLADTQYF.

This clonotype was recorded at least ten times. The genes are TRBV10-3 and TRBJ2-2, with 7 nucleotides matching TRBD1. This CDR3 has 13 amino acids. Germline V gene sequence: CDR1 ENHRY, CDR2 SYGVKD. V lost 9 bases, J lost 6 bases, and 7 bases stayed unmatched. The CDR3 DNA sequence: TGTGCCATGGGGACAGACCTGGCCGGGGAGCTGTTTTTT. Amino acids: CAMGTDLAGELFF.

This clonotype was seen more than once but under ten times. V is TRBV7-6 and J is TRBJ2-2; perhaps TRBD1 as D (6 bases). Germline lookup yields CDR1 SGHVS and CDR2 FNYEAQ. CDR3 length: 16 amino acids. V lost 5 bases to trimming and J lost 5 bases, with 18 bases between them. Here the CDR3 DNA reads TGTGCCAGCAGCCTAGATGTTGGGGGCTCTACCGGGGAGCTGTTTTTT. It encodes CASSLDVGGSTGELFF. The full variable domain, in which reference TRBV7-6 and TRBJ2-2 provide the parts outside the CDR3, is GAGVSQSPRYKVTKRGQDVALRCDPISGHVSLYWYRQALGQGPEFLTYFNYEAQQDKSGLPNDRFSAERPEGSISTLTIQRTEQRDSAMYRCASSLDVGGSTGELFFGEGSRLTVL.

The chain recombines TRBV20-1 with TRBJ2-3; no clear D. There are 14 residues in the CDR3. The V end lost 6 bases, the J end lost 4 bases, and 17 bases lay between the germline ends. Per germline, CDR1 DFQATT and CDR2 SNEGSKA (reference sequence). CDR3 DNA sequence: TGCAGTGCCCCAACCGCGGCTAGGGCAGATACGCAGTATTTT. It codes for CSAPTAARADTQYF.

The chain recombines TRBV2 with TRBJ2-2; D is unclear. The CDR3 is 11 residues long. The germline CDR1 and CDR2 sequences are SNHLY and FYNNEI. The germline V and J ends were trimmed by 10 bases and 7 bases, with 10 bases remaining between them. CDR3 bases: TGTGCCACGTTTAGTGGCGGGGAGCTGTTTTTT. It encodes CATFSGGELFF.

The genes are TRBV20-1 and TRBJ2-3; 7 bases line up with TRBD1. There are 19 residues in the CDR3. The trim removed 3 bases at V and 2 bases at J, leaving 20 bases unmatched. CDR1 DFQATT and CDR2 SNEGSKA come from the germline V gene (reference sequence). The CDR3 here is CSASGDRIWGNLPTDTQYF. The CDR3 DNA is TGCAGTGCTAGCGGGGACAGAATTTGGGGAAACCTACCCACAGATACGCAGTATTTT.

This clonotype has a handful of counts. The J gene is TRBJ2-5, the V gene TRBV25-1, with 7 bases that match TRBD2. Trimming removed 4 bases from V and 5 bases from J; junction bases left unmatched: 7. The germline gives CDR1 MGHDK, CDR2 SYGVNS. The CDR3 totals 14 residues. CDR3 sequence: CASSAAGETETQYF. The CDR3 nucleotides read TGTGCCAGCAGTGCGGCGGGAGAGACGGAGACCCAGTACTTC.

This clonotype has just a few counts. One end of the junction does not line up with germline, which may come from a read error. The chain employs TRBV7-7 and TRBJ2-1, with 8 positions matching TRBD2. In germline, CDR1 is SSHAT, CDR2 FNYEAQ (reference sequence). The CDR3 runs to 15 residues. CDR3 in DNA: TGTGCTAGCAGCTTAGGGGGGACTAGTCCCAATGAGCAGTTCTTC. Translation: CASSLGGTSPNEQFF. Full variable domain (missing parts from reference TRBV7-7 and TRBJ2-1): GAGVSQSPRYKVTKRGQDVTLRCDPISSHATLYWYQQALGQGPEFLTYFNYEAQPDKSGLPSDRFSAERPEGSISTLTIQRTEQRDSAMYRCASSLGGTSPNEQFFGPGTRLTVL.

The DNA for the CDR3 is TGTGCCAGCAGCCAAGTGTTCTCCGGGACAGGTCCCTCTGGGGCCAACGTCCTGACTTTC. Its translation is CASSQVFSGTGPSGANVLTF. J is TRBJ2-6 and V is TRBV14; 8 bases line up with TRBD1. This CDR3 is 20 amino acids long. The germline CDR1 and CDR2 sequences are SGHDN and FVKESK. Trimming took 1 base from V and 0 from J; bases not matched to a gene: 11.

This clonotype has only a few counts. This chain links TRBV20-1 with TRBJ2-7; D perhaps matches TRBD1 (5 bases). V lost 5 bases and J lost 4, with 18 bases in between. The germline V gene has CDR1 DFQATT and CDR2 SNEGSKA (reference sequence). The CDR3 covers 14 residues. CDR3 DNA sequence: TGCAGTGCTTTTTCGACAGAATCCAAATACGAGCAGTACTTC. It encodes CSAFSTESKYEQYF.

This clonotype was recorded many times. CDR3 sequence (DNA): TGCAGCGTTCACCTTACAGGTTCCTACGAGCAGTACTTC. Its protein product is CSVHLTGSYEQYF. The chain combines TRBV29-1 with TRBJ2-7; TRBD1 is a possible D gene (5 bases). The CDR3 has 13 residues. The V gene lost 5 bases and the J gene lost 1 base, with 12 bases spanning the gap. From germline, CDR1 is SQVTM and CDR2 ANQGSEA.

This clonotype has more than one count but fewer than ten. The J gene is TRBJ2-6, the V gene TRBV28, with D perhaps given as TRBD1 or TRBD2 (5 bases each). The CDR3 has 16 residues. CDR1 is MDHEN and CDR2 is SYDVKM in the germline V gene. V lost 11 bases and J lost 0, with 17 bases in between. The CDR3 nucleotides are TGTGCCGCTTCACCAGGGACCTTCTCTGGGGCCAACGTCCTGACTTTC. Translation gives CAASPGTFSGANVLTF.

This clonotype was counted at least ten times. CDR3 protein: CASSRFGQDGELFF. CDR3 in DNA: TGTGCCAGCAGCCGTTTTGGACAGGACGGGGAGCTGTTTTTT. The rearrangement uses TRBV11-2 and TRBJ2-2; 7 bases fit TRBD1. The CDR3 has 14 residues. Germline loops: CDR1 SGHAT, CDR2 FQNNGV. V was clipped by 5 bases and J by 7 bases; unmatched bases: 7.

There are a few counts of this clonotype. V usage is TRBV3-1 and J usage is TRBJ2-1, with 7 positions matching TRBD2. Germline loops: CDR1 LGHDT, CDR2 YNNKEL (reference sequence). The length of the CDR3 is 15 residues. Trimming at V came to 2 bases and at J to 7 bases, leaving 8 bases not matched to a gene. The chain's CDR3 is CASSQRTSRGNEQFF. In DNA, the CDR3 is TGTGCCAGCAGCCAAAGGACTAGTCGAGGGAATGAGCAGTTCTTC.

The rearrangement joins TRBV20-1 to TRBJ2-1, with 11 bases identical to TRBD2. Germline V gene lookup returns CDR1 DFQATT and CDR2 SNEGSKA (reference sequence). The CDR3 covers 15 residues. With 5 bases clipped from V and 6 bases from J, the junction kept 9 bases outside the gene matches. The CDR3: CSALSGLAGGNEQFF. For the CDR3, the DNA is TGCAGTGCTCTCTCTGGCCTAGCGGGAGGCAATGAGCAGTTCTTC.

In this sample, this clonotype turned up many times. Here the CDR3 reads CASSQDRGNYEQYF. In DNA form, the CDR3 reads TGCGCCAGCAGCCAAGACAGGGGGAACTACGAGCAGTACTTC. This chain uses TRBV4-3 with TRBJ2-7, with 7 bases lining up with TRBD1. CDR1 and CDR2 from the germline V gene are LGHNA and YSLEER. J was trimmed by 3 bases and V by 0 bases; bases with no gene match: 2. This CDR3 comprises 14 residues.

This clonotype was counted a few times. The chain couples TRBV19 to TRBJ2-7, with D perhaps matching TRBD2 (5 bases). The CDR3 has 13 amino acids. Germline CDR1 and CDR2: LNHDA and SQIVND (reference sequence). The germline V and J ends were trimmed by 6 bases and 2 bases, with 11 bases remaining between them. CDR3 DNA: TGTGCCAGTAGATACCGGGGAGCCTACGAGCAGTACTTC. Its translation: CASRYRGAYEQYF.

The table lists this clonotype with many counts. The V call is TRBV4-3, the J call TRBJ2-1; maybe TRBD1 (6 bases). Trimming took 1 base from V and 3 from J, leaving 13 bases between them. The CDR3 extends over 16 amino acids. The V gene's germline CDR1 is LGHNA and CDR2 YSLEER. CDR3 sequence (DNA): TGCGCCAGCAGCCAAGTTGGGGACAAGTACTACAATGAGCAGTTCTTC. Protein product: CASSQVGDKYYNEQFF.

This clonotype was detected ten times or more. The J gene is TRBJ2-3, the V gene TRBV28; TRBD1 might be the D (6 bases). The germline gives CDR1 MDHEN, CDR2 SYDVKM. The ends were cut back, 6 bases at V and 1 base at J, with 20 bases in the middle. The CDR3 spans 17 residues. The CDR3 spells CASRPLLGQEGTDTQYF. The CDR3 DNA sequence: TGTGCCAGCAGGCCCTTGTTGGGACAAGAGGGCACAGATACGCAGTATTTT.

This clonotype was counted ten times or more. This chain joins TRBV7-9 and TRBJ2-1, with D perhaps being TRBD1 or TRBD2 (5 bases each). V lost 7 bases and J 5 bases, leaving 12 bases between the germline ends. CDR1 is SEHNR, CDR2 FQNEAQ, per germline (reference sequence). The CDR3 length is 13 residues. For the CDR3, the DNA is TGTGCCAGCAACGCCGTGGGGGACAATGAGCAGTTCTTC. Encoded protein: CASNAVGDNEQFF.

The V call is TRBV6-5, the J call TRBJ2-6, with D possibly TRBD2 on 6 matching bases. CDR1 and CDR2 from the germline V gene are MNHEY and SVGAGI. The CDR3 runs to 17 residues. V lost 2 bases and J 0 bases, leaving 11 bases between the germline ends. The CDR3, as DNA: TGTGCCAGCAGTTACGGGAGGCAGTCCTCTGGGGCCAACGTCCTGACTTTC. This sequence encodes CASSYGRQSSGANVLTF.

The chain recombines TRBV7-9 with TRBJ2-2, with D hard to call. The CDR3 runs to 14 residues. The ends were cut back, 11 bases at V and 1 base at J, with 14 bases in the middle. Germline V gene sequence: CDR1 SEHNR, CDR2 FQNEAQ (reference sequence). Written as DNA, the CDR3 is TGTGCCGGGGTAAGGGATATGAACACCGGGGAGCTGTTTTTT. It is translated as CAGVRDMNTGELFF.

In DNA form, the CDR3 reads TGTGCCAGCAGCTGGACTAGCGGGAGCTTAGAGACCCAGTACTTC. It specifies CASSWTSGSLETQYF. The chain couples TRBV7-9 to TRBJ2-5; the match to TRBD2 covers 13 bases. This CDR3 has 15 residues. CDR1 is SEHNR and CDR2 is FQNEAQ in the germline V gene (reference sequence). Unmatched junction bases numbered 3, after V lost 4 bases and J lost 4 bases.